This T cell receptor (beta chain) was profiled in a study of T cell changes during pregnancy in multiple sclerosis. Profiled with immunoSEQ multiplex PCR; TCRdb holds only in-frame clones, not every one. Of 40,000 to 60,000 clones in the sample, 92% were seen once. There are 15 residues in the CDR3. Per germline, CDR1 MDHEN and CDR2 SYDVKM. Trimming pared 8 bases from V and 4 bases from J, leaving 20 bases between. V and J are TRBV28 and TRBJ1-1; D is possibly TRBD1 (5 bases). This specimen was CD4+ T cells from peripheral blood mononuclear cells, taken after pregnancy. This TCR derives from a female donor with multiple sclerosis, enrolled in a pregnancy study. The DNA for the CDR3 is TGTGCCAGCCGCCTGAGTCTGGGGGGTGGCACTGAAGCTTTCTTT. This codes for CASRLSLGGGTEAFF.